This TCR beta chain comes out of a study of blood T cell repertoires in COVID-19. As for the study in general: The samples span acute and convalescent COVID-19 from the United States, Italy and Spain. Sources were T cells, B-cell-depleted T cells, or PBMCs; the material itself was cDNA or gDNA.

In the study's own analysis: Researchers report that nucleated cell counts were estimated from reference gene primer amplification. Using immunoSEQ multiplex PCR, the repertoire was profiled, and TCRdb retains in-frame clones only, with some absent. D and trimming were read from the DNA, whereas the V and J calls and clone size are those reported in that table. Of fewer than 90,000 clones in the sample, about 85% were seen once. The CDR3 contains 16 residues. CDR1 and CDR2 (germline): LNHDA, SQIVND (reference sequence). With V trimmed by 0 bases and J by 4 bases, 6 bases remained unmatched. Sequenced material: peripheral blood. The TCR comes from a man in his 70s with active COVID-19. The V gene is TRBV19, the J gene TRBJ2-3; 8 positions agree with TRBD2. The CDR3 is CASSIDWAGGPDTQYF. The CDR3 DNA follows: TGTGCCAGTAGTATAGATTGGGCGGGAGGTCCAGATACGCAGTATTTT.